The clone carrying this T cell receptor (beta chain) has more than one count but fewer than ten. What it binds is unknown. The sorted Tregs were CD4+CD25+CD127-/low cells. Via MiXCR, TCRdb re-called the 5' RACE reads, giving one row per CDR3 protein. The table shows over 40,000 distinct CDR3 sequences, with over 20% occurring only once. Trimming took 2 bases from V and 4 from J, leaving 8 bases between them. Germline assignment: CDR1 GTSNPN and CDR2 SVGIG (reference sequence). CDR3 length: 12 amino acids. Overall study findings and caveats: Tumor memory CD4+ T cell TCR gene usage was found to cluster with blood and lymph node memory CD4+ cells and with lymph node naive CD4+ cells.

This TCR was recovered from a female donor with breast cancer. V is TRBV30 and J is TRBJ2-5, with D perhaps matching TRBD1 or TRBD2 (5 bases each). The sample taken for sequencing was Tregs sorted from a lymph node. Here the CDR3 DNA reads TGTGCCTGGAGTCGGGACGGAGAGACCCAGTACTTC. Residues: CAWSRDGETQYF.